This T cell receptor (beta chain) comes out of a study of human T cells and chemical hapten exposure. Across the whole study: Slight volume differences across pooled libraries mainly accounted for varying per-sample TCR yields.

Time point of the sample: patch test 1, 2 weeks after DPC sensitization. Described treatment: therapeutic diphenylcyclopropenone sensitization with weekly scalp DPC. This clonotype was detected many times. Its cognate antigen is unknown. Individual cDNA molecules (in the library) carried attached unique molecular identifiers. TCRdb processed the RACE reads anew with MiXCR; each CDR3 protein has one entry. The sample yields over 75,000 distinct CDR3 sequences, roughly 7.2% seen once. This CDR3 is built from 15 residues. V gave up 4 bases and J gave up 3 bases; unmatched junction bases: 7. CDR1 is DFQATT, CDR2 SNEGSKA, per germline (reference sequence). Study-level results: The donors suffered from alopecia, so their immune response may not match that of healthy people. Sensitizing with DPC caused no change in TCRs above 1 in 1000 frequency.

The clonotype comes from a woman aged 25-40 years with alopecia areata. Some clones in this sample may be carry-over from other donors' samples. The chain carries TRBV20-1 and TRBJ2-3, with 10 bases that match TRBD1. The material sequenced was whole blood, taken in connection with sensitization to the hapten diphenylcyclopropenone (DPC). This CDR3 is CSATRQGALTDTQYF. CDR3 DNA sequence: TGCAGTGCTACCCGACAGGGGGCTCTAACAGATACGCAGTATTTT.